This T cell receptor (beta chain) is from a study of shared clonotypes between healthy human individuals. In the study overall: A donor's plate count was three for CD4 naive and three for CD4 memory; CD8 naive had two and CD8 memory one.

As originally analysed: Filtering differed, since immunoSEQ gave only junction sequences and no quality scores. Some clones are missing from TCRdb's copy, which holds only in-frame ones; the method was immunoSEQ multiplex PCR. The DNA gave D and trimming, while V, J and clone size come from that table. In the table there are about 770,000 clones, just under 75% of which are singletons. The sample holds one count of this clone. Its antigen is unknown. All of the donors resided in Nashville, Tennessee, and each was a Caucasian adult. Study-level points and caveats: Limited genetic and exposure-history diversity came from having few donors.

The CDR3 has 14 residues. Trimming left V 4 bases short and J 8 bases short, with 17 bases between. CDR1 KGHSH and CDR2 LQKENI come from the germline V gene. The TCR sequence derives from a woman aged 25 to 39 in good health. The sample was memory CD4+ T cells sorted from blood. Subset indicated: CD45RA-negative fraction. V is TRBV18 and J is TRBJ1-2; TRBD1 might be the D (6 bases). The CDR3 spells CASSLDRSSYGYTF. The DNA for the CDR3 is TGTGCCAGCTCACTCGACAGGTCTTCCTACGGCTACACCTTC.